This T cell receptor (beta chain) was captured by sequencing in a study of shared clonotypes between healthy human individuals. Study findings and constraints: Rarefaction exposed incomplete sorted-subset sequencing despite large depth. As a rule, naive subsets had a larger estimated richness than memory subsets. In this cohort, only blood was sampled, and tissue repertoires likely differ. Approximately 5% of naive CD4 clonotypes were shared across a few donors.

As regards this clone: The antigen is unknown.

TCRdb's copy holds only in-frame clones and misses some; the assay was immunoSEQ multiplex PCR. The table shows about 2.4 million clones, with roughly 93% occurring only once. The V end was cut by 3 bases, the J end by 7 bases, with 19 bases between. CDR1 is SGHVS, CDR2 FNYEAQ, per germline. This CDR3 is built from 16 residues. Sequencing was done on a sample of naive CD4+ T cells from PBMCs. The subset here: CD45RA+ positively selected. The origin of this receptor is a man between 18 and 35 years old in good health. Some clones in this sample may be carry-over from other donors' samples. The chain has TRBV7-6 and TRBJ2-1, with D maybe TRBD1 (6 bases). Here the CDR3 reads CASSFPGQGSRNEQFF. The CDR3 coding sequence is TGTGCCAGCAGCTTTCCCGGGCAGGGGTCACGGAATGAGCAGTTCTTC.